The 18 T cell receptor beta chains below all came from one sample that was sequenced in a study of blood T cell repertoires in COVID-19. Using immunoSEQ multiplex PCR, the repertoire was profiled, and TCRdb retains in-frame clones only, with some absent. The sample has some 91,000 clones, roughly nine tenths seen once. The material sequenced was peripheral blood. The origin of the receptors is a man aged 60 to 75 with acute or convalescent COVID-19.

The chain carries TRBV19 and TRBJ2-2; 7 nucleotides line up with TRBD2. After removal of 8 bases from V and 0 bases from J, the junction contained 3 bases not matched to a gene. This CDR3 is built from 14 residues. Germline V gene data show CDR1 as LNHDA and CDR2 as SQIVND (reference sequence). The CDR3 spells CASLGGTNTGELFF. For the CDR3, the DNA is TGTGCCAGTCTCGGGGGGACGAACACCGGGGAGCTGTTTTTT.

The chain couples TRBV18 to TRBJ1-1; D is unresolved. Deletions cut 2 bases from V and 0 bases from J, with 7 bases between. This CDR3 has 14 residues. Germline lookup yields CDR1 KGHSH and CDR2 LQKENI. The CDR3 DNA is TGTGCCAGCTCACCAGCAGGCATGAACACTGAAGCTTTCTTT. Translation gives CASSPAGMNTEAFF.

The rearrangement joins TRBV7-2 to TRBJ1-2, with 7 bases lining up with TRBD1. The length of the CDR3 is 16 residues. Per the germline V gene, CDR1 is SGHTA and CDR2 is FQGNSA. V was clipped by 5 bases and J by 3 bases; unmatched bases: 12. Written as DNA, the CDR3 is TGTGCCAGCAGCCCCTACAGGGGACCGCGATACTATGGCTACACCTTC. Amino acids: CASSPYRGPRYYGYTF. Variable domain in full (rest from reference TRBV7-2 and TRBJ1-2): GAGVSQSPSNKVTEKGKDVELRCDPISGHTALYWYRQSLGQGLEFLIYFQGNSAPDKSGLPSDRFSAERTGGSVSTLTIQRTQQEDSAVYLCASSPYRGPRYYGYTFGSGTRLTVV.

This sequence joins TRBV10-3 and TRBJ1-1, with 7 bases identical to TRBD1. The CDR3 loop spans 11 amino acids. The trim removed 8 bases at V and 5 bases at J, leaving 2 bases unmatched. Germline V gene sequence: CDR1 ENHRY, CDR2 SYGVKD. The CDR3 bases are TGTGCCATCTCCAGGGGGACTGAAGCTTTCTTT. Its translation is CAISRGTEAFF.

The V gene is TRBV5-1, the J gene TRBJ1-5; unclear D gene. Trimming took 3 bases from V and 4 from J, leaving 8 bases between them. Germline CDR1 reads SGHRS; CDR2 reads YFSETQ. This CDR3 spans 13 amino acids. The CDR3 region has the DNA TGCGCCAGCAGCTCGACACCTAATCAGCCCCAGCATTTT. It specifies CASSSTPNQPQHF.

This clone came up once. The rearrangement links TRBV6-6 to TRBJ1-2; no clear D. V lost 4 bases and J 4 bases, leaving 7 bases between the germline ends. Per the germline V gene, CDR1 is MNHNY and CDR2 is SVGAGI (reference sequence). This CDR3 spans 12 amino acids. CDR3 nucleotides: TGTGCCAGCAGTTCCACGGGCTATGGCTACACCTTC. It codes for CASSSTGYGYTF.

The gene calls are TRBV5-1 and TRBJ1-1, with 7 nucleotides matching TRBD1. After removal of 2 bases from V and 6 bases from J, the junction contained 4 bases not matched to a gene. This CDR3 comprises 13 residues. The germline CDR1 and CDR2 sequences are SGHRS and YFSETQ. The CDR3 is CASSLQGSPEAFF. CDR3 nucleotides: TGCGCCAGCAGCTTACAGGGGTCCCCTGAAGCTTTCTTT.

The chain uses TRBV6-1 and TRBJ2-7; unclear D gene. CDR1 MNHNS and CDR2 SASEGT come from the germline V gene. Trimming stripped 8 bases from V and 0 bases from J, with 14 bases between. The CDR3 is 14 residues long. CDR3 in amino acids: CASGQASSSYEQYF. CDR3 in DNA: TGTGCCAGCGGCCAGGCTTCCAGCTCCTACGAGCAGTACTTC.

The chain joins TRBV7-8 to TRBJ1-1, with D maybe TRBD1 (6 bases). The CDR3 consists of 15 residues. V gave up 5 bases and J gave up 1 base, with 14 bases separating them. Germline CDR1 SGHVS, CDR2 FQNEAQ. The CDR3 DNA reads TGTGCCAGCAGCCCACCGGGAGGGGGGAACACTGAAGCTTTCTTT. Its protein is CASSPPGGGNTEAFF.

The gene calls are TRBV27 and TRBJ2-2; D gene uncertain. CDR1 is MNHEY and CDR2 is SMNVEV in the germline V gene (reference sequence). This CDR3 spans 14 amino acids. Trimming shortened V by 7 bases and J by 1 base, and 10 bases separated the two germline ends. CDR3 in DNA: TGTGCCAGCAAAAAAACGGTGAACACCGGGGAGCTGTTTTTT. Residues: CASKKTVNTGELFF.

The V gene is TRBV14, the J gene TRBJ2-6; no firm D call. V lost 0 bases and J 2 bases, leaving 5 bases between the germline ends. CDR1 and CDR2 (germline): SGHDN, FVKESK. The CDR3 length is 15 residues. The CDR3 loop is CASSQDTAGANVLTF. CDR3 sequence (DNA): TGTGCCAGCAGCCAAGATACGGCTGGGGCCAACGTCCTGACTTTC.

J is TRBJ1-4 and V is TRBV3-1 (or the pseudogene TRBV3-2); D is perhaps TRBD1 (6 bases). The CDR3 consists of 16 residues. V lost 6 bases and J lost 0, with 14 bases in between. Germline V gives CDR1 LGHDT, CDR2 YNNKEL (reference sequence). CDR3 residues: CASRPLTGSTNEKLFF. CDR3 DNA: TGTGCCAGCAGGCCTCTTACAGGGTCAACTAATGAAAAACTGTTTTTT.

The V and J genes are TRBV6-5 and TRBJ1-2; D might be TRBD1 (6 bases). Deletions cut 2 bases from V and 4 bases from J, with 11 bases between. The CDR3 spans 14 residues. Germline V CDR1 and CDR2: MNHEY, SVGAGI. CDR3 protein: CASSYGARGYGYTF. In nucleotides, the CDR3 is TGTGCCAGCAGTTACGGGGCCAGGGGCTATGGCTACACCTTC.

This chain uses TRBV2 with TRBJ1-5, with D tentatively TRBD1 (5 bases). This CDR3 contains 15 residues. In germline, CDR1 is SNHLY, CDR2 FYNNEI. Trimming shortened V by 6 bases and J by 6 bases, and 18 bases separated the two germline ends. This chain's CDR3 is CASRRVGDLGQPQHF. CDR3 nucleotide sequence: TGTGCCAGCAGGAGAGTGGGGGACTTGGGTCAGCCCCAGCATTTT.

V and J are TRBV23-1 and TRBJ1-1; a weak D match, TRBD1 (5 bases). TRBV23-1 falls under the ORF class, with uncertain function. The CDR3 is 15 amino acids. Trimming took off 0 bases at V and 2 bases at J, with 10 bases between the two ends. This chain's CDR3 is CASSQSLQVNTEAFF. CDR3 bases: TGCGCCAGCAGTCAATCCCTACAGGTTAACACTGAAGCTTTCTTT.

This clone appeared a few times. The CDR3 reads CASSPRTGSEAFF. CDR3 DNA sequence: TGTGCCAGCAGCCCGCGGACAGGTTCTGAAGCTTTCTTT. The chain joins TRBV9 to TRBJ1-1; TRBD1 matches 7 bases. Per the germline V gene, CDR1 is SGDLS and CDR2 is YYNGEE. There are 13 residues in the CDR3. V was clipped by 4 bases and J by 6 bases; unmatched bases: 6. Combining the CDR3 with reference TRBV9 and TRBJ1-1 gives the whole variable domain DSGVTQTPKHLITATGQRVTLRCSPRSGDLSVYWYQQSLDQGLQFLIQYYNGEERAKGNILERFSAQQFPDLHSELNLSSLELGDSALYFCASSPRTGSEAFFGQGTRLTVV.

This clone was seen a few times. The CDR3 DNA follows: TGTGCCAGCAGTCTAGACAGCAACTATGGCTACACCTTC. Protein sequence: CASSLDSNYGYTF. The chain uses TRBV5-4 and TRBJ1-2, with D perhaps matching TRBD1 (5 bases). V gave up 5 bases and J gave up 2 bases, with 10 bases separating them. CDR3 length: 13 amino acids. Per germline, CDR1 SGHNT and CDR2 YYREEE (reference sequence).

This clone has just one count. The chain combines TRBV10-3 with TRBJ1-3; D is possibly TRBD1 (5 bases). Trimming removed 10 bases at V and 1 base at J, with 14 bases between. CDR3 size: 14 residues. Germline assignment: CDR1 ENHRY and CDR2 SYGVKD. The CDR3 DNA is TGTGCCAGCGAACCCACAGGTTCTGGAAACACCATATATTTT. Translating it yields CASEPTGSGNTIYF.